The 7 T cell receptor beta chains given below trace back to one sample, sequenced in a study of shared clonotypes between healthy human individuals. Clones were sequenced by immunoSEQ multiplex PCR, and TCRdb holds only the in-frame ones, with some missing. The repertoire holds 2 million to 2.5 million clones, with more than 80% as singletons. The sequencing sample was made of naive CD4+ T cells from PBMCs. Subset defined: CD45RA+ positively selected. These receptor sequences come from a man between 18 and 29 years old in good health. Some clones in this sample may be carry-over from other donors' samples.

The chain couples TRBV28 to TRBJ2-3; 7 bases line up with TRBD1. CDR1 and CDR2 from the germline V gene are MDHEN and SYDVKM. The CDR3 spans 16 residues. V shed 1 base and J 5 bases; nucleotides not matched to a gene: 9. CDR3 sequence (DNA): TGTGCCAGCAGTTTATCCTCAGACAGGGTTGGAGATACGCAGTATTTT. As protein: CASSLSSDRVGDTQYF.

The CDR3 bases are TGTGCCAGCAGCCGGACAGGGAGCGGCTACACCTTC. It codes for CASSRTGSGYTF. This chain links TRBV27 with TRBJ1-2; 8 nucleotides agree with TRBD1. V lost 6 bases to trimming and J lost 8 bases; unmatched junction nucleotides: 5. The V gene's germline CDR1 is MNHEY and CDR2 SMNVEV (reference sequence). This CDR3 region has 12 residues.

Concerning this clone: The sample contains more than one DNA sequence encoding this CDR3. V is TRBV7-9 and J is TRBJ2-7; no reliable D call. The CDR3 spans 12 residues. The germline CDR1 and CDR2 sequences are SEHNR and FQNEAQ (reference sequence). Trimming took off 2 bases at V and 1 base at J, with 3 bases between the two ends. CDR3 sequence reads: CASSLRSYEQYF. For the CDR3, the DNA is TGTGCCAGCAGCTTACGTTCCTACGAGCAGTACTTC.

The rearrangement uses TRBV7-8 and TRBJ1-2; no definite D call. With 5 bases removed from V and 8 bases from J, the gap between germline ends came to 21 bases. The CDR3 sequence is 15 residues long. CDR1 and CDR2 (germline): SGHVS, FQNEAQ. This CDR3 is CASSPQGEGLGGYTF. The CDR3 DNA reads TGTGCCAGCAGCCCCCAAGGTGAAGGGCTTGGCGGCTACACCTTC.

V gene TRBV6-1 combines with J gene TRBJ2-5, with 7 bases aligning to TRBD2. This CDR3 spans 17 amino acids. J gave up 5 bases and V 0 bases, and 12 bases lay outside the gene matches. Germline-derived CDR1 and CDR2 are MNHNS and SASEGT. In DNA form, the CDR3 reads TGTGCCAGCAGTGAAGCGCGCGGGGGAGGAGGATTGGAGACCCAGTACTTC. It yields the protein CASSEARGGGGLETQYF.

This chain connects TRBV25-1 to TRBJ1-2, with D maybe TRBD1 (5 bases). This CDR3 has 13 residues. The germline V and J ends were trimmed by 4 bases and 4 bases, with 10 bases remaining between them. Germline CDR1 reads MGHDK; CDR2 reads SYGVNS. DNA of the CDR3: TGTGCCAGCAGTGTAGAGGGACTCTATGGCTACACCTTC. Amino acid sequence: CASSVEGLYGYTF.

This chain uses TRBV14 with TRBJ1-1; the D gene is possibly TRBD1 (5 bases). V was trimmed by 3 bases and J by 6 bases, leaving 14 bases between them. The CDR3 sequence is 14 residues long. The germline CDR1 and CDR2 sequences are SGHDN and FVKESK. CDR3 sequence: CASSHTIREAEAFF. DNA for the CDR3: TGTGCCAGCAGCCACACGATCAGGGAGGCTGAAGCTTTCTTT.